These 6 T cell receptor beta chains were sequenced from one sample in a study of identical twins. TCRdb called the 5' RACE reads again in MiXCR, with one record for every CDR3 protein. The sample includes just under 650,000 distinct CDR3 sequences, 7.1% of them seen just once. Another study also made use of these data, one on yellow fever vaccine responses in identical twins.

The sequenced material came from PBMCs. Receptor source: a woman aged 18-29 years in good health.

This sequence joins TRBV5-1 and TRBJ2-7; TRBD2 aligns across 7 bases. The CDR3 contains 17 residues. V was pared by 3 bases and J by 3 bases, with 15 bases of the junction left unmatched. Germline V gives CDR1 SGHRS, CDR2 YFSETQ. This CDR3 reads CASSSGDYPTFLYEQYF. In DNA, the CDR3 is TGCGCCAGCAGCTCGGGGGACTACCCAACGTTTCTCTACGAGCAGTACTTC.

This clonotype was observed at least ten times. The chain combines TRBV12-3 or TRBV12-4 with TRBJ1-1; D may be TRBD1 (5 bases). With 2 bases removed from V and 4 bases from J, the gap between germline ends came to 8 bases. This CDR3 has 13 residues. The CDR3 bases are TGTGCCAGCAGTTTATTGGGGGGCACTGAAGCTTTCTTT. Translation gives CASSLLGGTEAFF.

This clonotype has a handful of counts. The chain employs TRBV5-5 and TRBJ2-2; possible D gene TRBD1, 6 bases. From germline, CDR1 is SGHKS and CDR2 YYEKEE (reference sequence). Trimming took off 2 bases at V and 0 bases at J, with 17 bases between the two ends. The CDR3 extends over 18 amino acids. In nucleotides, the CDR3 is TGTGCCAGCAGCTTAACCGACAGGCCGGGCCCGAACACCGGGGAGCTGTTTTTT. Translating gives CASSLTDRPGPNTGELFF.

Ten or more counts support this clonotype. The chain employs TRBV20-1 and TRBJ2-3; no definite D call. Germline CDR1 reads DFQATT; CDR2 reads SNEGSKA (reference sequence). This CDR3 has 16 residues. With 1 base removed from V and 0 bases from J, the gap between germline ends came to 14 bases. The DNA of the CDR3 is TGCAGTGCTAGAGTTTCTAGAGCTGCTAGCACAGATACGCAGTATTTT. Protein product: CSARVSRAASTDTQYF.

This clonotype was seen a handful of times. CDR3 in amino acids: CASSSRRTATDTQYF. The CDR3 nucleotides read TGTGCCAGCAGTTCCCGTCGAACCGCCACAGATACGCAGTATTTT. The chain links TRBV27 to TRBJ2-3; the D is unclear. This CDR3 spans 15 amino acids. The germline gives CDR1 MNHEY, CDR2 SMNVEV (reference sequence). The ends were cut back, 4 bases at V and 2 bases at J, with 13 bases in the middle.

The chain has TRBV7-3 and TRBJ2-3; D perhaps matches TRBD2 (5 bases). Trimming took off 5 bases at V and 0 bases at J, with 12 bases between the two ends. Germline V gene sequence: CDR1 SGHTA, CDR2 FQGTGA. The CDR3 totals 15 residues. The CDR3 sequence is CASSRRDASTDTQYF. CDR3 bases: TGTGCCAGCAGCAGACGGGATGCTAGCACAGATACGCAGTATTTT. The full variable domain, its missing parts supplied by reference TRBV7-3 and TRBJ2-3, is GAGVSQTPSNKVTEKGKYVELRCDPISGHTALYWYRQSLGQGPEFLIYFQGTGAADDSGLPNDRFFAVRPEGSVSTLKIQRTERGDSAVYLCASSRRDASTDTQYFGPGTRLTVL.